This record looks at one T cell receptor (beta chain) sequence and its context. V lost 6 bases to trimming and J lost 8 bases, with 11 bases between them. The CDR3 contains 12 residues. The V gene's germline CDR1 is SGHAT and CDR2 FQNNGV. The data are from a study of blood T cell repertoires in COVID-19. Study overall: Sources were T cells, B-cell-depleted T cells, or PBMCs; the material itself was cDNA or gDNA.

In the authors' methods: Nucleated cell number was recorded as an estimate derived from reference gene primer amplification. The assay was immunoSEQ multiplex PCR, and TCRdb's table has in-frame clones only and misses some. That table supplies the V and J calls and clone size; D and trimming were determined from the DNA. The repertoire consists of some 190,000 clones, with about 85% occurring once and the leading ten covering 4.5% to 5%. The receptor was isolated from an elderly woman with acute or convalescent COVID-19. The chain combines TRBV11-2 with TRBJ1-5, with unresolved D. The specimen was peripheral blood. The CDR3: CASSLDREPQHF. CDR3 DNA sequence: TGTGCCAGCAGTCTAGACCGGGAGCCCCAGCATTTT.